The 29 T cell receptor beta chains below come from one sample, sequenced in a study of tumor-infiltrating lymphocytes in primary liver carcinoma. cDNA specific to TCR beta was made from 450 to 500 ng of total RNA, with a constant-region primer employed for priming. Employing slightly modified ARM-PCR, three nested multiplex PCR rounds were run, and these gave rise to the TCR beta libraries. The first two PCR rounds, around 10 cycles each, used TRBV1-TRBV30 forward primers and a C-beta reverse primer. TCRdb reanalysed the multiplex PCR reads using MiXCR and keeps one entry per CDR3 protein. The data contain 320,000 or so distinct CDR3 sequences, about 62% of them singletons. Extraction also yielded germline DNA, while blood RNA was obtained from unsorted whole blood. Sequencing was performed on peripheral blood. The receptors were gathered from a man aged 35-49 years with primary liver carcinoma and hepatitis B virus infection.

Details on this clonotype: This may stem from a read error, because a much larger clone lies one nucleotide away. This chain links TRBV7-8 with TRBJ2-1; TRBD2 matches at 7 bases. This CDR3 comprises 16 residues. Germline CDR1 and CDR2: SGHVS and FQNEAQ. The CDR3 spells CAGSLWGGSRYNEQFF. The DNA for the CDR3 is TGTGCCGGCAGCCTTTGGGGCGGGAGTAGGTACAATGAGCAGTTCTTC.

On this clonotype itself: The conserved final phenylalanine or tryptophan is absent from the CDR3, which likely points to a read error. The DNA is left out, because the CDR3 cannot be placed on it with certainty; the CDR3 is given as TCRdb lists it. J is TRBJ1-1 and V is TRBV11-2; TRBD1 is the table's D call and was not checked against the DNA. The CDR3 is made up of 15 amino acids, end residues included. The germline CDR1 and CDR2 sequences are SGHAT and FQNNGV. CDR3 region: CASSPGDRDLSAAFY.

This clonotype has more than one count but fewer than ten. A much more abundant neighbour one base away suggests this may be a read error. The CDR3 spells CSANPGANVLTF. CDR3 nucleotides: TGCAGCGCCAACCCTGGGGCCAACGTCCTGACTTTC. The chain employs TRBV29-1 and TRBJ2-6; no definite D call. Germline CDR1 and CDR2: SQVTM and ANQGSEA. Deletions cut 7 bases from V and 2 bases from J, with 6 bases between. This CDR3 region has 12 residues.

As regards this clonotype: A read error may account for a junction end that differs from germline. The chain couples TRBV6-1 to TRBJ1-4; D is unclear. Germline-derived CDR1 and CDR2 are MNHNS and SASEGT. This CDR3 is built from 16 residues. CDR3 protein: CASSGAGLTTIEKLFF. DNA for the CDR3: TGTGCCAGCAGTGGAGCGGGTCTGACAACTATTGAAAAACTGTTTTTT.

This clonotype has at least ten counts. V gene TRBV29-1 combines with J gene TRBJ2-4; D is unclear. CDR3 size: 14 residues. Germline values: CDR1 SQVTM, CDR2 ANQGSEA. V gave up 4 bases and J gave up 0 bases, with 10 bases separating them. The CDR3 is CSVVRDLAKNIQYF. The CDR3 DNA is TGCAGCGTTGTTAGGGATCTAGCCAAAAACATTCAGTACTTC.

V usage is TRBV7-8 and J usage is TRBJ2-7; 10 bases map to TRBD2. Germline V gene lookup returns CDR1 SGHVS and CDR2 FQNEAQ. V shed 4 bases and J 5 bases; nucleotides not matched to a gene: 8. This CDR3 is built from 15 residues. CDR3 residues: CASSSRRLAGDEQYF. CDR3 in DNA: TGTGCCAGCAGCTCTCGCCGTCTAGCGGGAGACGAGCAGTACTTC.

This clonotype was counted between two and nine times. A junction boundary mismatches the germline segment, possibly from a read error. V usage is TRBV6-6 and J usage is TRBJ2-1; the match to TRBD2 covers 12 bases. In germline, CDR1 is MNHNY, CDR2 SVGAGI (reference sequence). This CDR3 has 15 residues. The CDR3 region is CASRPTSGRPNEHFF. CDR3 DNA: TGTGCCAGCAGGCCGACTAGCGGGAGACCCAATGAGCATTTCTTC.

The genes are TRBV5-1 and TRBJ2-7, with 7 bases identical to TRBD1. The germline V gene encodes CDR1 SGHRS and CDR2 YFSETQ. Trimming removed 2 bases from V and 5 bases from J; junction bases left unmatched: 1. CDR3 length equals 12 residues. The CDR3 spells CASSFDRDEQYF. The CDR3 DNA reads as TGCGCCAGCAGCTTCGACAGGGACGAGCAGTACTTC. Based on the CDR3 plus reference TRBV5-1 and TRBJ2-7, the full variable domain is KAGVTQTPRYLIKTRGQQVTLSCSPISGHRSVSWYQQTPGQGLQFLFEYFSETQRNKGNFPGRFSGRQFSNSRSEMNVSTLELGDSALYLCASSFDRDEQYFGPGTRLTVT.

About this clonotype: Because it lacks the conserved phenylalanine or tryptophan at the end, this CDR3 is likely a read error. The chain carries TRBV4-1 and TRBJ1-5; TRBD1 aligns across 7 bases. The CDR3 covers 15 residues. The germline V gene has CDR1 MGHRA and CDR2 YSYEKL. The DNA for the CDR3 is TGCGCCAGTAGCCAAGATAGGGGACAGAATCAGCCCCAGCATCTT. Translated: CASSQDRGQNQPQHL.

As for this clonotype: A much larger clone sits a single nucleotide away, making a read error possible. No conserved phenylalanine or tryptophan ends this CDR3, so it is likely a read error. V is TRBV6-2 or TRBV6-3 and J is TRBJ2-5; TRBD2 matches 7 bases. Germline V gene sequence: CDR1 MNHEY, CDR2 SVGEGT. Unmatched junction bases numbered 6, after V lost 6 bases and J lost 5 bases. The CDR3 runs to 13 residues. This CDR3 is CASRTGGLETQYL. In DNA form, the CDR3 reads TGTGCCAGCAGGACGGGAGGTCTGGAGACCCAGTACCTC.

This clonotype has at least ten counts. The CDR3 bases are TGTGCCAGCAGCCAAGAGCCGGGACATAGCTCCTATAATTCACCCCTCCACTTT. Its protein is CASSQEPGHSSYNSPLHF. The V call is TRBV4-2, the J call TRBJ1-6; tentatively, D is TRBD1 (6 bases). Trimming took 0 bases from V and 0 from J, leaving 12 bases between them. Germline V CDR1 and CDR2: LGHNA, YNFKEQ. The CDR3 is made up of 18 amino acids.

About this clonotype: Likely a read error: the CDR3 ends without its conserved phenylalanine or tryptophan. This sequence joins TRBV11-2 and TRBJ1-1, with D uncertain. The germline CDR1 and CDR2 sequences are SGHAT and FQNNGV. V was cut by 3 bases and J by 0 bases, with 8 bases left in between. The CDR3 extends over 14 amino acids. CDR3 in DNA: TGTGCCAGCAGCTTGCTTAGAATGAACACTGAAGCTTTCATT. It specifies CASSLLRMNTEAFI.

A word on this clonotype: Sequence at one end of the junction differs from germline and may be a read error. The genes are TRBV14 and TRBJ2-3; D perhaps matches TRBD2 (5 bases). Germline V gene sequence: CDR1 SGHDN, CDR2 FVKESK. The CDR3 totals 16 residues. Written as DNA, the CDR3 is TGTGCCAGCAGCCAAGATTCAGGACTCAACACAGATATGCAGTATTTT. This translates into CASSQDSGLNTDMQYF.

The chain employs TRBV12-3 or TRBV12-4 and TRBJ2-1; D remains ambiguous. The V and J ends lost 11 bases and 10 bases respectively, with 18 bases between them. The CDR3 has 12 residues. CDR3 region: CARSFSGTEQFF. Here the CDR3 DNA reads TGTGCCCGTAGTTTCTCAGGTACAGAGCAGTTCTTC.

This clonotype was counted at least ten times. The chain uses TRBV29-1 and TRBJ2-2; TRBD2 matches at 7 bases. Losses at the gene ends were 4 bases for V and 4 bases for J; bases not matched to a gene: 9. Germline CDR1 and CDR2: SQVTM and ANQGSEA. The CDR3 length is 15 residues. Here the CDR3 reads CSVGRPGGGTGELFF. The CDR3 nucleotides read TGCAGCGTTGGTCGTCCGGGAGGTGGCACCGGGGAGCTGTTTTTT.

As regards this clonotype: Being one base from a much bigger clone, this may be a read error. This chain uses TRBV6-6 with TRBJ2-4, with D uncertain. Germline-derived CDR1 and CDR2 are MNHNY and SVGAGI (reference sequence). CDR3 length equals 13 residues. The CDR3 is CASSGKNGNIRYF. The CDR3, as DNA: TGTGCCAGCAGTGGGAAGAATGGAAACATTCGGTACTTC.

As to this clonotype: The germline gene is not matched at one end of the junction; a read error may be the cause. The CDR3, as DNA: TGTGCCAGCAGCCCGTTGGACAGGCGCTCTGGGACCAACGTCCTGACTTTC. This translates into CASSPLDRRSGTNVLTF. The chain joins TRBV7-9 to TRBJ2-6; TRBD1 matches 7 bases. The CDR3 is 17 amino acids. The germline V gene encodes CDR1 SEHNR and CDR2 FQNEAQ (reference sequence).

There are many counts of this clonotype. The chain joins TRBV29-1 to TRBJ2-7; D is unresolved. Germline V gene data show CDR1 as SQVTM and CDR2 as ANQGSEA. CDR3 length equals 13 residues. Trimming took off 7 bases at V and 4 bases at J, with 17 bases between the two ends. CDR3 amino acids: CSAGGSLVYEQYF. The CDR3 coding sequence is TGCAGCGCTGGCGGATCACTTGTTTACGAGCAGTACTTC.

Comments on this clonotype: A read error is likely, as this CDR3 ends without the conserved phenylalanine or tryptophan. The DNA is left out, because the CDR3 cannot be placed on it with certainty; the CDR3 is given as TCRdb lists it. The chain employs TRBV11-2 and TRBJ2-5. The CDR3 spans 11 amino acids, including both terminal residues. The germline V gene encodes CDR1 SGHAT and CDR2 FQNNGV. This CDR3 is CASSFGETHYS.

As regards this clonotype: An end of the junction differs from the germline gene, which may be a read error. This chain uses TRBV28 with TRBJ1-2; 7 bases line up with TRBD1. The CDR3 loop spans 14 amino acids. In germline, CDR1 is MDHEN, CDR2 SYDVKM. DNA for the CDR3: TGTGCCAGCAGTACCGGGACAGAAATCGATGGCTGCACCTTC. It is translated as CASSTGTEIDGCTF.

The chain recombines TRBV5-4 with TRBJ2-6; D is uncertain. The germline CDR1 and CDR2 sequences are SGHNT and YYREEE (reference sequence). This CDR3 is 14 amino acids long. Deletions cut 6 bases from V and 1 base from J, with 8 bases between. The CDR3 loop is CASNPGSGANVLTF. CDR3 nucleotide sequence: TGTGCCAGCAATCCCGGATCTGGGGCCAACGTCCTGACTTTC.

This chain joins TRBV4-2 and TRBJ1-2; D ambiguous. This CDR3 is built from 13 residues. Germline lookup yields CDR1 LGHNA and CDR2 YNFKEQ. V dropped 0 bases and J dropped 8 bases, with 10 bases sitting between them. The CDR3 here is CASSQDRPGGYTF. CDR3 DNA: TGTGCCAGCAGCCAAGATCGGCCAGGAGGCTACACCTTC.

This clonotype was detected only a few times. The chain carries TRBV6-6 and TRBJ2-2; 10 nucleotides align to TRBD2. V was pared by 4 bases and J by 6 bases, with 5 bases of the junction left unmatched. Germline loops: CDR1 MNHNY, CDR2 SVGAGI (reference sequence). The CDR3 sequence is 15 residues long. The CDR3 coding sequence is TGTGCCAGCAGTTTGCTAGCGGGAGCGTCCGGGGAGCTGTTTTTT. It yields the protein CASSLLAGASGELFF.

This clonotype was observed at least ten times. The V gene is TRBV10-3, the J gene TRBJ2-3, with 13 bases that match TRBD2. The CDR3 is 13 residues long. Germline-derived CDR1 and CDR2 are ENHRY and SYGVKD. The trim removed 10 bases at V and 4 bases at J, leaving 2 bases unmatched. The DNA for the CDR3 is TGTGCCACTGGACTAGCGGGAGCAGATACGCAGTATTTT. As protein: CATGLAGADTQYF.

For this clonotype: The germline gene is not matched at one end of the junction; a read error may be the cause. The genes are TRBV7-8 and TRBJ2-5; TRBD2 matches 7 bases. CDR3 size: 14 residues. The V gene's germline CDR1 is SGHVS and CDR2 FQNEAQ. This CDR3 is CASSLGLAQEPQYF. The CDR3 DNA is TGTGCCAGCAGCTTAGGACTAGCTCAAGAGCCCCAGTACTTC.

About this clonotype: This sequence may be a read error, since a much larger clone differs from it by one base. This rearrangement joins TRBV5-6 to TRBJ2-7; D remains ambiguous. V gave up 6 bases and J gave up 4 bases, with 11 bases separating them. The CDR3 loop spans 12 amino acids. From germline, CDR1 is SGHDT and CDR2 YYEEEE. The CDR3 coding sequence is TGTGCCAGCAACCGCTCGGCTTACGAGCAGTACTTC. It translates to CASNRSAYEQYF. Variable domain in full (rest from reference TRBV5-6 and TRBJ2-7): DAGVTQSPTHLIKTRGQQVTLRCSPKSGHDTVSWYQQALGQGPQFIFQYYEEEERQRGNFPDRFSGHQFPNYSSELNVNALLLGDSALYLCASNRSAYEQYFGPGTRLTVT.

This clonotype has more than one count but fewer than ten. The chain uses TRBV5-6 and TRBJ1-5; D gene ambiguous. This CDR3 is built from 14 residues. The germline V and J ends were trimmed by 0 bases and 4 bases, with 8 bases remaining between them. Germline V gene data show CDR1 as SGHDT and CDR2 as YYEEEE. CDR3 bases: TGTGCCAGCAGCTTGGGGTATGATAATCAGCCCCAGCATTTT. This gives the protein CASSLGYDNQPQHF.

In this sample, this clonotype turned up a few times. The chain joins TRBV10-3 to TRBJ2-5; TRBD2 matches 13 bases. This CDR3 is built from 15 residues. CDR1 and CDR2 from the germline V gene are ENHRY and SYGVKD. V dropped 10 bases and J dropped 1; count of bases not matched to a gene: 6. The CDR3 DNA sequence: TGTGCCACCACCGGGACTAGCGGGACCCAAGAGACCCAGTACTTC. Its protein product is CATTGTSGTQETQYF.

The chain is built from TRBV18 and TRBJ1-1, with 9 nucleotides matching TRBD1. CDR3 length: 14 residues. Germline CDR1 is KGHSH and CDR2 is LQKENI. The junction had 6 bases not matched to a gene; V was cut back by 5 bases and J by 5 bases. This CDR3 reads CASSKRTGETEAFF. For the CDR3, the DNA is TGTGCCAGCTCAAAGCGGACAGGGGAGACTGAAGCTTTCTTT.